What follows are 28 T cell receptor beta chains derived from one specimen sequenced in a study of radiotherapy plus CTLA-4 blockade in lung cancer. Assay used: immunoSEQ multiplex PCR; TCRdb lists only in-frame clones, some missing. In the table there are approximately 40,000 clones, over 65% of which are singletons. Sequenced here: peripheral blood, sampled from a patient treated with radiotherapy plus ipilimumab. Every receptor here comes from a human donor with non-small cell lung cancer who had stable disease on radiotherapy plus ipilimumab.

The V gene is TRBV28, the J gene TRBJ2-1; TRBD1 might be the D (6 bases). Looked up from germline, CDR1 is MDHEN and CDR2 is SYDVKM. The length of the CDR3 is 15 residues. V was shortened by 6 bases and J by 3 bases, with 15 bases between the two germline ends. In nucleotides, the CDR3 is TGTGCCAGCAGGGGAAAGGGGGAGCGCTACAATGAGCAGTTCTTC. Amino acids: CASRGKGERYNEQFF.

This clone was observed once. The chain has TRBV5-8 and TRBJ1-2; TRBD1 agrees at 8 bases. V lost 4 bases, J lost 2 bases, and 10 bases stayed unmatched. This CDR3 has 16 amino acids. Germline loops: CDR1 SGHTS, CDR2 YDEGEE. CDR3: CASSIGGQGENYGYTF. CDR3 sequence (DNA): TGTGCCAGCAGCATAGGTGGACAGGGTGAAAACTATGGCTACACCTTC.

V gene TRBV14 combines with J gene TRBJ2-3; perhaps TRBD1 as D (5 bases). This CDR3 is 14 amino acids long. Germline V CDR1 and CDR2: SGHDN, FVKESK. V was pared by 5 bases and J by 1 base, with 10 bases between. The CDR3 protein is CASSVRGRTDTQYF. CDR3 nucleotide sequence: TGTGCCAGCAGCGTTAGGGGCCGCACAGATACGCAGTATTTT.

The V gene is TRBV18, the J gene TRBJ2-7; D gene ambiguous. In germline, CDR1 is KGHSH, CDR2 LQKENI. The CDR3 totals 12 residues. Trimming left V 2 bases short and J 0 bases short, with 2 bases between. This chain's CDR3 is CASSPSSYEQYF. In nucleotides, the CDR3 is TGTGCCAGCTCACCAAGCTCCTACGAGCAGTACTTC.

There are a few counts of this clone. The V and J genes are TRBV9 and TRBJ1-1; D not certain. The length of the CDR3 is 13 residues. The germline V gene encodes CDR1 SGDLS and CDR2 YYNGEE. The germline V and J ends were trimmed by 2 bases and 4 bases, with 9 bases remaining between them. CDR3 sequence: CASSVDPLTEAFF. The CDR3 nucleotides are TGTGCCAGCAGCGTCGACCCTCTCACTGAAGCTTTCTTT.

The chain joins TRBV29-1 to TRBJ1-5; D may be TRBD1 (6 bases). The CDR3 has 13 residues. Germline V gives CDR1 SQVTM, CDR2 ANQGSEA. V was trimmed by 4 bases and J by 1 base, leaving 8 bases between them. This chain's CDR3 is CSVGRGSNQPQHF. In DNA, the CDR3 is TGCAGCGTTGGGAGGGGGAGCAATCAGCCCCAGCATTTT.

The sample holds a few counts of this clone. The gene calls are TRBV6-5 and TRBJ1-4, with no clear D. V was clipped by 0 bases and J by 7 bases, with 15 bases between them. The CDR3 runs to 16 residues. Germline V gene sequence: CDR1 MNHEY, CDR2 SVGAGI. The CDR3 sequence is CASSYSSSLGGEKLFF. The DNA of the CDR3 is TGTGCCAGCAGTTACTCGTCCAGCCTAGGCGGTGAAAAACTGTTTTTT.

This clone has more than one count but fewer than ten. This chain uses TRBV5-1 with TRBJ2-6; no definite D call. The CDR3 is 17 residues long. CDR1 and CDR2 (germline): SGHRS, YFSETQ. For the CDR3, the DNA is TGCGCTACAAACCCGGCCCCTCACGGAACTGGGGCCAACGTCCTGACTTTC. This sequence encodes CATNPAPHGTGANVLTF.

The chain carries TRBV20-1 and TRBJ1-1; TRBD1 is a possible D gene (5 bases). The V end was cut by 6 bases, the J end by 7 bases, with 12 bases between. The V gene's germline CDR1 is DFQATT and CDR2 SNEGSKA (reference sequence). The length of the CDR3 is 11 residues. The CDR3 region is CSALGAYEAFF. Written as DNA, the CDR3 is TGCAGTGCCCTTGGGGCCTATGAAGCTTTCTTT.

The rearrangement joins TRBV18 to TRBJ2-1; D is possibly TRBD1 (6 bases). Trimming cost V 2 bases and J 0 bases, with 11 bases left between them. The CDR3 is 16 amino acids. Per germline, CDR1 KGHSH and CDR2 LQKENI. The CDR3 sequence is CASSPNRASSYNEQFF. The CDR3 nucleotides read TGTGCCAGCTCACCAAACAGGGCGAGCTCCTACAATGAGCAGTTCTTC.

This chain connects TRBV11-3 to TRBJ1-1, with a weak D call TRBD1 (6 bases). V lost 0 bases, J lost 0 bases, and 17 bases lay in between. CDR3 length equals 18 residues. Germline V CDR1 and CDR2: SGHNT, YENEEA. CDR3 protein: CASSLEPPPGQLNTEAFF. Written as DNA, the CDR3 is TGTGCCAGCAGCTTAGAGCCTCCTCCCGGACAGCTGAACACTGAAGCTTTCTTT.

The J gene is TRBJ2-2, the V gene TRBV30; TRBD1 might be the D (6 bases). The CDR3 contains 14 residues. V was trimmed by 0 bases and J by 6 bases, leaving 11 bases between them. Germline CDR1 is GTSNPN and CDR2 is SVGIG (reference sequence). In nucleotides, the CDR3 is TGTGCCTGGAGTGTAGCGAGGGGGTCCGGGGAGCTGTTTTTT. Translation: CAWSVARGSGELFF.

The chain has TRBV18 and TRBJ2-2; TRBD2 matches at 10 bases. The germline CDR1 and CDR2 sequences are KGHSH and LQKENI. This CDR3 comprises 15 residues. Germline trimming cut 8 bases from V and 5 bases from J; bases unmatched to any gene: 8. The CDR3 DNA follows: TGTGCCAGCCCCCCAGAAGCGGGGGGGACCGGGGAGCTGTTTTTT. This translates into CASPPEAGGTGELFF.

The V gene is TRBV11-3, the J gene TRBJ2-1; D is uncertain. Between the trimmed V and J ends, which lost 1 base and 6 bases, there was a span of 10 bases. The CDR3 contains 14 residues. Germline V gene data show CDR1 as SGHNT and CDR2 as YENEEA. For the CDR3, the DNA is TGTGCCAGCAGCTTAGCGGCCGGGCCCAATGAGCAGTTCTTC. The encoded protein is CASSLAAGPNEQFF.

This clone showed up just a few times. The chain is built from TRBV28 and TRBJ1-1; no clear D gene. V gave up 1 base and J gave up 5 bases, with 8 bases separating them. The CDR3 runs to 13 residues. The V gene's germline CDR1 is MDHEN and CDR2 SYDVKM. The chain's CDR3 is CASSLSRVTEAFF. CDR3 in DNA: TGTGCCAGCAGTTTATCCCGGGTAACTGAAGCTTTCTTT.

Only a few counts were recorded for this clone. The gene calls are TRBV6-1 and TRBJ2-6, with 8 positions matching TRBD1. Germline-derived CDR1 and CDR2 are MNHNS and SASEGT. The CDR3 covers 15 residues. Germline trimming cut 6 bases from V and 0 bases from J; bases unmatched to any gene: 1. CDR3 sequence: CASRTGASGANVLTF. In nucleotides, the CDR3 is TGTGCCAGCAGGACAGGGGCCTCTGGGGCCAACGTCCTGACTTTC.

As DNA, the CDR3 is TGTGCCAGCAGCGTTAGCGGGGGGCCTCAAGAGACCCAGTACTTC. Its translation: CASSVSGGPQETQYF. This rearrangement joins TRBV9 to TRBJ2-5; TRBD2 agrees at 10 bases. The CDR3 is made up of 15 amino acids. V trimming: 2 bases; J trimming: 2 bases; junction bases outside the gene matches: 3. Germline V gene data show CDR1 as SGDLS and CDR2 as YYNGEE.

The genes are TRBV18 and TRBJ1-6; D might be TRBD1 (5 bases). Trimming left V 1 base short and J 0 bases short, with 10 bases between. This CDR3 contains 17 residues. Germline loops: CDR1 KGHSH, CDR2 LQKENI. The CDR3 DNA sequence: TGTGCCAGCTCACCACGGGGGGACTACTCCTATAATTCACCCCTCCACTTT. It translates to CASSPRGDYSYNSPLHF.

The chain has TRBV7-9 and TRBJ1-2; D possibly corresponds to TRBD1 (6 bases). Per germline, CDR1 SEHNR and CDR2 FQNEAQ (reference sequence). The CDR3 contains 14 residues. V lost 7 bases and J 7 bases, leaving 19 bases between the germline ends. CDR3 sequence reads: CASIGRGGGSGYTF. DNA for the CDR3: TGTGCCAGCATCGGCAGGGGTGGGGGTAGTGGCTACACCTTC.

This chain joins TRBV5-1 and TRBJ2-1; 15 bases match TRBD2. V dropped 3 bases and J dropped 7; count of bases not matched to a gene: 8. The CDR3 is 17 residues long. Germline lookup yields CDR1 SGHRS and CDR2 YFSETQ. The DNA for the CDR3 is TGCGCCAGCAGCTCCGGACTAGCGGGGGGGCCGCGTAATGAGCAGTTCTTC. Protein product: CASSSGLAGGPRNEQFF.

V gene TRBV18 combines with J gene TRBJ2-5; no firm D call. This CDR3 has 12 residues. Per the germline V gene, CDR1 is KGHSH and CDR2 is LQKENI. With 5 bases removed from V and 0 bases from J, the gap between germline ends came to 4 bases. CDR3 DNA sequence: TGTGCCAGCTCAGAAAACCAAGAGACCCAGTACTTC. Translation gives CASSENQETQYF.

The chain combines TRBV5-4 with TRBJ2-2; D tentatively reads TRBD1 or TRBD2 (6 bases each). This CDR3 is built from 14 residues. V was shortened by 7 bases and J by 4 bases, with 14 bases between the two germline ends. The germline CDR1 and CDR2 sequences are SGHNT and YYREEE (reference sequence). This CDR3 reads CASGGQGPTGELFF. CDR3 sequence (DNA): TGTGCCAGCGGGGGGCAGGGGCCCACCGGGGAGCTGTTTTTT. Full variable domain (outside the CDR3, taken from reference TRBV5-4 and TRBJ2-2): ETGVTQSPTHLIKTRGQQVTLRCSSQSGHNTVSWYQQALGQGPQFIFQYYREEENGRGNFPPRFSGLQFPNYSSELNVNALELDDSALYLCASGGQGPTGELFFGEGSRLTVL.

The chain recombines TRBV2 with TRBJ1-2; possible D gene TRBD1, 6 bases. The CDR3 extends over 16 amino acids. The ends were cut back, 4 bases at V and 3 bases at J, with 18 bases in the middle. Germline V lookup: CDR1 SNHLY, CDR2 FYNNEI. CDR3 nucleotides: TGTGCCAGCAGTGCAGCGTTCAGGGGAGTGGACTATGGCTACACCTTC. This codes for CASSAAFRGVDYGYTF.

In its sample, this clone is medium-sized. This chain uses TRBV19 with TRBJ1-1, with TRBD1 matching 7 bases. CDR3 length equals 12 residues. The trim removed 7 bases at V and 4 bases at J, leaving 3 bases unmatched. Germline V lookup: CDR1 LNHDA, CDR2 SQIVND (reference sequence). The CDR3 protein is CASKTGATEAFF. The CDR3 region has the DNA TGTGCCAGTAAAACAGGGGCCACTGAAGCTTTCTTT.

The chain links TRBV29-1 to TRBJ2-7; tentatively, D is TRBD1 (5 bases). Trimming took 0 bases from V and 7 from J, leaving 16 bases between them. The CDR3 consists of 14 residues. Germline CDR1 and CDR2: SQVTM and ANQGSEA. The CDR3 bases are TGCAGCGTTGAAGATAGGGGCGGCAGTGAAGAGCAGTACTTC. Translating gives CSVEDRGGSEEQYF.

The J gene is TRBJ2-1, the V gene TRBV18, with D possibly being TRBD2 (6 bases). V lost 0 bases, J lost 0 bases, and 9 bases lay in between. The CDR3 spans 16 residues. CDR1 KGHSH and CDR2 LQKENI come from the germline V gene. The CDR3: CASSPPGRSSYNEQFF. For the CDR3, the DNA is TGTGCCAGCTCACCACCGGGGAGGAGCTCCTACAATGAGCAGTTCTTC.

This sequence joins TRBV12-2 and TRBJ1-2; TRBD1, as called in the table, went unchecked against the DNA. TRBV12-2 counts as a pseudogene. The CDR3 is 17 residues long. The CDR3 coding sequence is TGTGCAAGTCGCTTACGGGGTGACAGGGCTACCGGGGATGGCTACACCTTC. Its translation: CASRLRGDRATGDGYTF.

The rearrangement uses TRBV6-5 and TRBJ2-7, with 10 bases lining up with TRBD1. CDR3 length equals 14 residues. Germline V gives CDR1 MNHEY, CDR2 SVGAGI. The V and J ends lost 6 bases and 6 bases, in that order; junction bases with no gene match: 8. The CDR3 nucleotides read TGTGCCAGCAGGCGAACGACAGGGGGCTCCGAGCAGTACGTC. This gives the protein CASRRTTGGSEQYV.